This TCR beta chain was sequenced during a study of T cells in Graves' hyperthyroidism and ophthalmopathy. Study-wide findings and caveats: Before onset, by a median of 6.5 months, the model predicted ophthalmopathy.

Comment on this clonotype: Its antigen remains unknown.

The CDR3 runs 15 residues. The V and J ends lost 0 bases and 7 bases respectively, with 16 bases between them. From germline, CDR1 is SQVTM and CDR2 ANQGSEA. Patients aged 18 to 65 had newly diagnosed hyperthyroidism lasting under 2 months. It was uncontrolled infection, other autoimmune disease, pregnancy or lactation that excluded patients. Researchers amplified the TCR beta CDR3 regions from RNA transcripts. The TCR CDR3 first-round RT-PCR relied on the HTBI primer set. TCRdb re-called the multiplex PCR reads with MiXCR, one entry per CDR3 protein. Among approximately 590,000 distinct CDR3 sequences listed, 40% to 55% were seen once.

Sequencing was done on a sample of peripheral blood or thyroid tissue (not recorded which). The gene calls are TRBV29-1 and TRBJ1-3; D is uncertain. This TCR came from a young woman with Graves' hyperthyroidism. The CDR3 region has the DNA TGCAGCGTTGAAGATCTTGGCGGGAGGCGGAACACCATATATTTT. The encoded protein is CSVEDLGGRRNTIYF.